The 8 T cell receptor beta chains below were found in one sample sequenced in a study of cytomegalovirus exposure and HLA in healthy donors. The PCR made use of 60 Vbeta and 13 Jbeta primers. Method: immunoSEQ multiplex PCR; TCRdb's copy keeps in-frame clones and lacks some. The repertoire has 100,000 to 150,000 clones, over 65% of them found once; the top ten carry approximately 6.5%. The material sequenced was PBMCs. The receptors come from a woman between 40 and 55 years old in good health and CMV-seronegative.

This rearrangement joins TRBV25-1 to TRBJ2-1; 7 positions agree with TRBD1. The V gene end was trimmed by 1 base and the J gene end by 5 bases; junction bases not matched to a gene: 2. Per the germline V gene, CDR1 is MGHDK and CDR2 is SYGVNS. The CDR3 length is 14 residues. CDR3 nucleotides: TGTGCCAGCAGTGAATGGGGGACAGACAATGAGCAGTTCTTC. Protein sequence: CASSEWGTDNEQFF. Supplemented by reference TRBV25-1 and TRBJ2-1, the full variable domain reads EADIYQTPRYLVIGTGKKITLECSQTMGHDKMYWYQQDPGMELHLIHYSYGVNSTEKGDLSSESTVSRIRTEHFPLTLESARPSHTSQYLCASSEWGTDNEQFFGPGTRLTVL.

The chain recombines TRBV5-1 with TRBJ2-5, with D perhaps matching TRBD1 (5 bases). Germline values: CDR1 SGHRS, CDR2 YFSETQ. CDR3 length: 13 residues. The ends were cut back, 6 bases at V and 4 bases at J, with 13 bases in the middle. The CDR3 coding sequence is TGCGCCAGCAATGACGCAGGGTCAGAGACCCAGTACTTC. Protein product: CASNDAGSETQYF. The variable domain in full, completed from reference TRBV5-1 and TRBJ2-5, reads KAGVTQTPRYLIKTRGQQVTLSCSPISGHRSVSWYQQTPGQGLQFLFEYFSETQRNKGNFPGRFSGRQFSNSRSEMNVSTLELGDSALYLCASNDAGSETQYFGPGTRLLVL.

This chain links TRBV28 with TRBJ1-2; TRBD1 matches 8 bases. The CDR3 spans 15 residues. CDR1 is MDHEN and CDR2 is SYDVKM in the germline V gene. The J segment lost 4 bases and the V segment lost 5 bases, leaving 9 bases of the junction unmatched. CDR3 in DNA: TGTGCCAGCAGTAGTATGGGACAGGATTTCTATGGCTACACCTTC. Its translation is CASSSMGQDFYGYTF.

About this clone itself: A read error may produce the germline difference seen at one junction end. The chain couples TRBV7-9 to TRBJ1-5; 9 bases fit TRBD1. The length of the CDR3 is 16 residues. CDR1 and CDR2 (germline): SEHNR, FQNEAQ (reference sequence). The CDR3 nucleotides read TGTTCCAGCAGCAACCTCCGGGACAGGGAGGATCAGCCCCAGCATTTT. Translation: CSSSNLRDREDQPQHF.

The rearrangement joins TRBV7-8 to TRBJ1-2; no reliable D call. The CDR3 has 15 residues. The ends were cut back, 1 base at V and 1 base at J, with 10 bases in the middle. Per the germline V gene, CDR1 is SGHVS and CDR2 is FQNEAQ. The CDR3 is CASSLVAGVNYGYTF. The CDR3 coding sequence is TGTGCCAGCAGCTTAGTTGCCGGGGTTAACTATGGCTACACCTTC.

The chain has TRBV7-2 and TRBJ2-5, with a weak D call TRBD2 (5 bases). There are 14 residues in the CDR3. Trimming removed 5 bases from V and 5 bases from J, with 15 bases in between. Per germline, CDR1 SGHTA and CDR2 FQGNSA. Written as DNA, the CDR3 is TGTGCCAGCAGCCTAGGGCGAGGGTGGGAGACCCAGTACTTC. Amino acids: CASSLGRGWETQYF.

The chain carries TRBV7-9 and TRBJ2-7, with TRBD2 identical over 7 bases. CDR1 and CDR2 (germline): SEHNR, FQNEAQ (reference sequence). V gave up 3 bases and J gave up 3 bases; unmatched junction bases: 2. This CDR3 has 13 residues. CDR3 sequence (DNA): TGTGCCAGCAGCTTGGGGGACTACTACGAGCAGTACTTC. This codes for CASSLGDYYEQYF.

Comment on this clone: One end of the junction is discordant with germline, which a read error may explain. V and J are TRBV5-6 and TRBJ2-6; a weak D match, TRBD1 (5 bases). The CDR3 is 19 residues long. The germline gives CDR1 SGHDT, CDR2 YYEEEE. In DNA form, the CDR3 reads TGTGCCAGCAGCTTGTTGGTGGGTGGGATGACCTCTGGGGCCAACGGCCTGACTTTC. It codes for CASSLLVGGMTSGANGLTF.